This T cell receptor (beta chain) was profiled in a study of glioma-infiltrating T cells. Study-wide findings and caveats: Very few CDR3 sequences were shared between tissue and blood.

The iRepertoire nested amplicon-rescue multiplex PCR amplified TCR alpha and beta CDR3s from RNA. TCRdb reprocessed the multiplex PCR reads with MiXCR, giving one entry per CDR3 protein. In the table there are over 80,000 distinct CDR3 sequences, roughly 37% of which are singletons. Ten or more counts support this clonotype. The antigen is unknown. This CDR3 contains 13 residues. Trimming at V came to 4 bases and at J to 7 bases, leaving 6 bases not matched to a gene. Germline CDR1 MNHEY, CDR2 SMNVEV (reference sequence). Sequencing was carried out using glioma tissue, nonneoplastic brain tissue, or PBMCs (not recorded which). The chain carries TRBV27 and TRBJ2-5; TRBD2 matches 7 bases. This TCR was sampled from a human donor with low-grade glioma or glioblastoma, undergoing nonglioma brain surgery, or in good health (not recorded which). CDR3 coding DNA: TGTGCCAGCAGTTCCACTAGCGTTGCGACCCAGTACTTC. This gives the protein CASSSTSVATQYF.